This T cell receptor (beta chain) appears in the sequencing data of a study of T cell repertoires in cytomegalovirus infection. Notes on the study in general: The ex vivo response was dominated by HLA-C-restricted CMV-specific TCR beta clonotypes.

One entry per CDR3 protein, called by TCRdb with MiXCR from the reads. Among 740,000 or so distinct CDR3 sequences listed, 35% to 40% were seen once. Trimming cost V 2 bases and J 0 bases, with 11 bases left between them. Germline CDR1 is MDHEN and CDR2 is SYDVKM. The CDR3 consists of 16 residues. In its sample, this clonotype was seen a few times. The target antigen is unknown. The receptor comes from a human donor in good health (CMV status not recorded). Some clones in this sample may be carry-over from other donors' samples. The chain has TRBV28 and TRBJ2-1, with D perhaps matching TRBD1 (6 bases). Sequencing was carried out using PBMCs. The CDR3 region is CASSLPEDSSYNEQFF. The CDR3 DNA follows: TGTGCCAGCAGTTTACCCGAGGACAGCTCCTACAATGAGCAGTTCTTC. The full variable domain, its missing parts supplied by reference TRBV28 and TRBJ2-1, is DVKVTQSSRYLVKRTGEKVFLECVQDMDHENMFWYRQDPGLGLRLIYFSYDVKMKEKGDIPEGYSVSREKKERFSLILESASTNQTSMYLCASSLPEDSSYNEQFFGPGTRLTVL.